These 9 T cell receptor beta chains originate from one sample sequenced in a study of monozygotic twins with inflammatory bowel disease. TCRdb reprocessed the 5' RACE reads and reports one entry per CDR3 protein, with no DNA. Its listing shows approximately 160,000 distinct CDR3 sequences. Sequenced sample: blood. The source of these receptors is a human donor with ulcerative colitis or Crohn's disease, or a healthy co-twin of an affected twin (not recorded which).

CDR3 protein: CASGRRDSHYNEQFF. J is TRBJ2-1 and V is TRBV10-3; without DNA, the TCRdb call of TRBD2 cannot be checked. The CDR3 is 15 residues long. In germline, CDR1 is ENHRY, CDR2 SYGVKD.

V is TRBV7-2 and J is TRBJ1-1; the TRBD1 assignment by TCRdb is unverifiable without DNA. Germline values: CDR1 SGHTA, CDR2 FQGNSA. The CDR3 is 14 residues long. CDR3: CASSSGPFATEAFF.

The genes are TRBV5-1 and TRBJ2-1. CDR3 length equals 13 residues. Germline-derived CDR1 and CDR2 are SGHRS and YFSETQ. This CDR3 reads CASSLVSANEQFF.

The V gene is TRBV24-1, the J gene TRBJ1-2. The CDR3 spans 13 residues. Germline V gene sequence: CDR1 KGHDR, CDR2 SFDVKD. CDR3 loop: CATSDPYRYGYTF.

The V gene is TRBV7-6, the J gene TRBJ1-5; there is no DNA to check the TCRdb D call of TRBD1. CDR3 length equals 14 residues. The germline gives CDR1 SGHVS, CDR2 FNYEAQ. The CDR3 region is CASSFGGSGQPQHF.

The chain recombines TRBV27 with TRBJ2-1; TCRdb names TRBD2, which stays unverified in the absence of DNA. The length of the CDR3 is 14 residues. Germline CDR1 reads MNHEY; CDR2 reads SMNVEV (reference sequence). CDR3 in amino acids: CASRVTAGYNEQFF.

The chain has TRBV7-9 and TRBJ1-1; TCRdb calls TRBD1, which cannot be checked without DNA. The CDR3 is 13 amino acids. Germline V gene sequence: CDR1 SEHNR, CDR2 FQNEAQ (reference sequence). The CDR3 sequence: CASSSRGDTEAFF.

This sequence joins TRBV5-1 and TRBJ2-2. CDR1 is SGHRS and CDR2 is YFSETQ in the germline V gene. The CDR3 covers 14 residues. CDR3 in amino acids: CASSLSFVSGELFF.

This chain joins TRBV7-2 and TRBJ2-4. Per the germline V gene, CDR1 is SGHTA and CDR2 is FQGNSA. CDR3 length equals 14 residues. Here the CDR3 reads CASSPDRSQNIQYF.